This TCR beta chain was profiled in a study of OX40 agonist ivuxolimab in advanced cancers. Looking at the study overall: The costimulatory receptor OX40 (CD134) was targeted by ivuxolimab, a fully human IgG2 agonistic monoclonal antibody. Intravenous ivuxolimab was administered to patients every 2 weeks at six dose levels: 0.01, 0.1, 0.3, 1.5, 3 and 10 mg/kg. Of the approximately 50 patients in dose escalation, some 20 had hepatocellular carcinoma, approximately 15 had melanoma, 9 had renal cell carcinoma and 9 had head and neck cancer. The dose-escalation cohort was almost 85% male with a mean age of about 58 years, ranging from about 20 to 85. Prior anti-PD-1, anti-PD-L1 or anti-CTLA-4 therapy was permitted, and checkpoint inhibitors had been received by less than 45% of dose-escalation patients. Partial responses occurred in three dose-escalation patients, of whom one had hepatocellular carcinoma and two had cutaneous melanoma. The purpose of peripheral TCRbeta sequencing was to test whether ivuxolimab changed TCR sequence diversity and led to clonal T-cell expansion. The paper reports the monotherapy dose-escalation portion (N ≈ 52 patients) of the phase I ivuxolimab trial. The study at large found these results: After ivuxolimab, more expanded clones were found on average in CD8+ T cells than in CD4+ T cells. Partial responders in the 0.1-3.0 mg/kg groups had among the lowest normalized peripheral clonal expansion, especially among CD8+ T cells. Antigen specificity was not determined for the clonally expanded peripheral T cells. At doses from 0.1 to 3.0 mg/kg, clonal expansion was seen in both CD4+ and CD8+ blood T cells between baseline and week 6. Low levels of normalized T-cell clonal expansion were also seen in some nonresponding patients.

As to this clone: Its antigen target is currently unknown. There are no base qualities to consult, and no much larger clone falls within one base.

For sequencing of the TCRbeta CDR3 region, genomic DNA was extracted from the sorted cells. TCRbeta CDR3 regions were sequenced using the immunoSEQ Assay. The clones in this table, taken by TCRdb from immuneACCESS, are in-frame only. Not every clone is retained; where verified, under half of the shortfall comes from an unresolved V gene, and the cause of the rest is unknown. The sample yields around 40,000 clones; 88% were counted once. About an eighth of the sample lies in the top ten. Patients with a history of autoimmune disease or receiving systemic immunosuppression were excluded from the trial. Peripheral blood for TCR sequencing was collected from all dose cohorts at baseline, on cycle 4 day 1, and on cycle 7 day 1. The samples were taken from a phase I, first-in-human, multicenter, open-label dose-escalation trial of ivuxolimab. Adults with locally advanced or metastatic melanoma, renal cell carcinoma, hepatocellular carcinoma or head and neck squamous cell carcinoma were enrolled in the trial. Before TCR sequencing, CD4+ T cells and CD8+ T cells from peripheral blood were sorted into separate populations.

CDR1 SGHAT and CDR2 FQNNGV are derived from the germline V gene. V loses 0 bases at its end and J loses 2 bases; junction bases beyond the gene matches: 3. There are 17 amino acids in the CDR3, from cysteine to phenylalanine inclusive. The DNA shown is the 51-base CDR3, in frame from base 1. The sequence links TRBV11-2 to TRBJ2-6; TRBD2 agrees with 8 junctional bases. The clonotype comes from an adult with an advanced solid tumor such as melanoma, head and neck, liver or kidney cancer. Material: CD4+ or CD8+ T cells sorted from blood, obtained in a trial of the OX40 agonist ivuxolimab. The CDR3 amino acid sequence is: CASSLEAGATGANVLTF. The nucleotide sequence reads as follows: TGTGCCAGCAGCTTAGAAGCGGGGGCAACTGGGGCCAACGTCCTGACTTTC.